This note documents a single TCR beta chain sequence. Its antigen is unidentified. The protocol was immunoSEQ multiplex PCR, while the TCRdb copy is restricted to in-frame clones and leaves out a portion. The repertoire holds about 130,000 clones, with roughly 95% as singletons. The record originates from a study of cytomegalovirus exposure and HLA in healthy donors. Study information: The same platform was used for the 130 or so validation repertoires as for the approximately 670 first-cohort repertoires, as reported in a later analysis. Study-wide points: A list of approximately 150 TCR beta chains associated with cytomegalovirus was given. Many donors carried some public TCRs, although rarity characterized most TCR sequences.

Separate from the approximately 700-subject first cohort was the roughly 120-subject validation cohort, to which the donors belonged. The source of this sequence is a man younger than 35 in good health and CMV-seronegative. Sequencing was done on a sample of PBMCs.

CDR3 residues: CASRTGYLQYF. For the CDR3, the DNA is TGTGCCAGCAGAACAGGGTACTTGCAGTACTTC. The chain recombines TRBV6-5 with TRBJ2-7; a possible D gene is TRBD1 (6 bases). Germline CDR1 MNHEY, CDR2 SVGAGI. Trimming removed 6 bases from V and 9 bases from J, with 12 bases in between. The CDR3 loop spans 11 amino acids.